Sequencing of this T cell receptor beta chain was carried out in a study of regulatory T cells in long-lasting Graves disease. Study information: Graves' patients (newly diagnosed) had been on antithyroid drugs under 3 months.

The CDR3 contains 13 residues. V shed 3 bases and J shed 5 bases, with 6 bases lying between them. CDR1 and CDR2 from the germline V gene are SGHKS and YYEKEE (reference sequence). Library construction for TCR beta used iRepertoire HTBI primers and Arm-PCR of CDR3 regions. In TCRdb, the multiplex PCR reads were re-called with MiXCR into one record per CDR3 protein. The repertoire holds roughly 560,000 distinct CDR3 sequences, with 15% to 20% as singletons. Time point described: newly diagnosed GD, antithyroid drugs for less than 3 months. Following extraction of RNA from PBMCs, that RNA was used to make the TCR library. The same sample was also used in a study of T cells in Graves' hyperthyroidism and ophthalmopathy. That work contributes: Across 18 months, stable Graves' hyperthyroidism was marked by no progression to ophthalmopathy.

Sequencing was performed on peripheral blood mononuclear cells (PBMCs), taken at new diagnosis, from a patient treated with antithyroid drugs. V usage is TRBV5-5 and J usage is TRBJ1-6, with a tentative D call TRBD1 (6 bases). This TCR was recovered from a woman aged 35-65 years with Graves disease. The CDR3 coding sequence is TGTGCCAGCAGCTGGGACAATAATTCACCCCTCCACTTT. Translation gives CASSWDNNSPLHF.